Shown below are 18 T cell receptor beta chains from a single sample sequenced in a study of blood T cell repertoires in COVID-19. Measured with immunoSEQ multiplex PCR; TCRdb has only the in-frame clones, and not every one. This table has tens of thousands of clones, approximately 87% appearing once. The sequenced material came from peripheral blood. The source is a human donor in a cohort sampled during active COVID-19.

The DNA for the CDR3 is TGTGCCAGCAGCCCCCGACAGGGGGCAGGAAACACCATATATTTT. Protein: CASSPRQGAGNTIYF. The gene calls are TRBV9 and TRBJ1-3; 10 bases are shared with TRBD1. The CDR3 has 15 residues. V gave up 4 bases and J gave up 4 bases; unmatched junction bases: 5. Per germline, CDR1 SGDLS and CDR2 YYNGEE.

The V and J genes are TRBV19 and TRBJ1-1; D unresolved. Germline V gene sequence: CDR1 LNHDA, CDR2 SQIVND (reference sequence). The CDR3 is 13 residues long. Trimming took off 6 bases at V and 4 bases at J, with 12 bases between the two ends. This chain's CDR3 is CASSPSRSTEAFF. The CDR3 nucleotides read TGTGCCAGTAGCCCGTCTAGGAGCACTGAAGCTTTCTTT.

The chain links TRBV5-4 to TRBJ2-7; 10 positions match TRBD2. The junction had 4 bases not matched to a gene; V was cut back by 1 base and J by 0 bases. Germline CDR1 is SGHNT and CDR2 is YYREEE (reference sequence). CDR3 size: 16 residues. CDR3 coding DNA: TGTGCCAGCAGCTTGTTTAGCGGGGGGCTCTCCTACGAGCAGTACTTC. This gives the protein CASSLFSGGLSYEQYF.

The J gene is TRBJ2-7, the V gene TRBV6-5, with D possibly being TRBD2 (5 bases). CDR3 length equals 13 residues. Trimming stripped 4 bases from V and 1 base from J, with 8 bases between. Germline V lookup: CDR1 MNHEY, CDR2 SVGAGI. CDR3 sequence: CASSFTGSYEQYF. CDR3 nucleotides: TGTGCCAGCAGTTTCACGGGGTCCTACGAGCAGTACTTC.

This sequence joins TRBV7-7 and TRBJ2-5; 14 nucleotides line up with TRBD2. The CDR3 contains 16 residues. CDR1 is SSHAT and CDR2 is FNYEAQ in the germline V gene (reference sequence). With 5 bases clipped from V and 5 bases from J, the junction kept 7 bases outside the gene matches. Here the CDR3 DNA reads TGTGCCAGCAGCCCCCAGGGACTAGCGGGGGCGGAGACCCAGTACTTC. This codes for CASSPQGLAGAETQYF.

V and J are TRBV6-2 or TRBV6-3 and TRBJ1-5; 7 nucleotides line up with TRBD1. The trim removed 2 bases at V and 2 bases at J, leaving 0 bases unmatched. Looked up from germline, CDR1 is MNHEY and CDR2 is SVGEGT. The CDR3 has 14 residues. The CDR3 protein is CASSYTGGNQPQHF. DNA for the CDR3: TGTGCCAGCAGTTACACAGGGGGCAATCAGCCCCAGCATTTT.

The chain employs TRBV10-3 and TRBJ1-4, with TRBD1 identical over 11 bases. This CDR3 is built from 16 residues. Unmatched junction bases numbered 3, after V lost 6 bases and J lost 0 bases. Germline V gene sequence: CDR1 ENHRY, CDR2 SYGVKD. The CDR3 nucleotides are TGTGCCATCAGGGACAGGGGGCCGGCAACTAATGAAAAACTGTTTTTT. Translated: CAIRDRGPATNEKLFF.

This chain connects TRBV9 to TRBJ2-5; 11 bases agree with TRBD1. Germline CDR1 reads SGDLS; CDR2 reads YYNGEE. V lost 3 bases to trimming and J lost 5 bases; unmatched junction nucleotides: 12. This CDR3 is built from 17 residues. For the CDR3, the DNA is TGTGCCAGCAGCGATGCCGGACAGGGGGCATGGGAGGAGACCCAGTACTTC. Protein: CASSDAGQGAWEETQYF.

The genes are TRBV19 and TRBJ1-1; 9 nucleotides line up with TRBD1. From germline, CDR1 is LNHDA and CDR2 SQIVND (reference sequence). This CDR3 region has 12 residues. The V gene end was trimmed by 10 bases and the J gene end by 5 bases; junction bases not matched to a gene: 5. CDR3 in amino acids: CATKDRGTEAFF. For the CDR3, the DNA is TGTGCCACCAAGGACAGGGGAACTGAAGCTTTCTTT. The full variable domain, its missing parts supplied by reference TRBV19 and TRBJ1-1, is DGGITQSPKYLFRKEGQNVTLSCEQNLNHDAMYWYRQDPGQGLRLIYYSQIVNDFQKGDIAEGYSVSREKKESFPLTVTSAQKNPTAFYLCATKDRGTEAFFGQGTRLTVV.

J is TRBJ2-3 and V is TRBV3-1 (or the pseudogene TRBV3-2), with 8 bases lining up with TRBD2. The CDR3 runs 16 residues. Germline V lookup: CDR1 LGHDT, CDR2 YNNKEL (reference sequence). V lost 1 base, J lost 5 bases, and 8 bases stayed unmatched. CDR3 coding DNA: TGTGCCAGCAGCCAAGCTGGCGGGGGGTCAGGAGATACGCAGTATTTT. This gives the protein CASSQAGGGSGDTQYF.

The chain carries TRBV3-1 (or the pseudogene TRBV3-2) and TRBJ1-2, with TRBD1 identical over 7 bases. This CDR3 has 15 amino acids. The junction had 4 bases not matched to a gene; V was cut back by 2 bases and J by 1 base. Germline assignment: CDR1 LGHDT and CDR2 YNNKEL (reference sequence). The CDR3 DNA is TGTGCCAGCAGCCAACTAACAGGGGTTAACTATGGCTACACCTTC. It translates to CASSQLTGVNYGYTF.

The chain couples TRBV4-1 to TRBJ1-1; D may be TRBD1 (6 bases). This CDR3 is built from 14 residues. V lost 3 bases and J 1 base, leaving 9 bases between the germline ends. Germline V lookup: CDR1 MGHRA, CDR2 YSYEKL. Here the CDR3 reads CASSQDSPNTEAFF. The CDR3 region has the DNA TGCGCCAGCAGCCAGGACAGTCCGAACACTGAAGCTTTCTTT.

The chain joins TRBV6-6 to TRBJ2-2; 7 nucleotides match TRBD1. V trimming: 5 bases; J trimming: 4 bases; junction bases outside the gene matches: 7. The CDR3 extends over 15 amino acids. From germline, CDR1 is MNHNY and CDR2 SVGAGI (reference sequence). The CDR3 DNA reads TGTGCCAGCAGTGACAGGGTTGGGGGCACCGGGGAGCTGTTTTTT. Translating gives CASSDRVGGTGELFF.

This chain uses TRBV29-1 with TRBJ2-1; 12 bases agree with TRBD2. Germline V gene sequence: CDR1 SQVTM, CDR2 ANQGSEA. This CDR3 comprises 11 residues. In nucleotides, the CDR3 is TGCGGACTAGCGGGGAACAATGAGCAGTTCTTC. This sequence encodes CGLAGNNEQFF.

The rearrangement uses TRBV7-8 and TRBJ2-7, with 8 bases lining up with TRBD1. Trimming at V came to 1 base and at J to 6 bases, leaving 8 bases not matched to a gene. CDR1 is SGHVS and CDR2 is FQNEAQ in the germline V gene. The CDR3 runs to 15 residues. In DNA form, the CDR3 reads TGTGCCAGCAGCTTAGGCGCAGGGGGCGAGTCCGAGCAGTACTTC. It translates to CASSLGAGGESEQYF.

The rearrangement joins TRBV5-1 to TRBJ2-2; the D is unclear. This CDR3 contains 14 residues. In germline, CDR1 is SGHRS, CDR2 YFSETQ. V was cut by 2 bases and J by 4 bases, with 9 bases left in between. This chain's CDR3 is CASSFGRSTGELFF. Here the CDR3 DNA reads TGCGCCAGCAGCTTTGGCAGGTCCACCGGGGAGCTGTTTTTT.

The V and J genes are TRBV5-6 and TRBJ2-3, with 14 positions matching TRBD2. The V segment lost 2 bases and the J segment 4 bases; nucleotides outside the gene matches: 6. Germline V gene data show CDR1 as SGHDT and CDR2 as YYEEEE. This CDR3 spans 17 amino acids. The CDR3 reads CASSFPTSGGVSDTQYF. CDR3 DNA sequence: TGTGCCAGCAGCTTTCCGACTAGCGGGGGGGTCTCAGATACGCAGTATTTT.

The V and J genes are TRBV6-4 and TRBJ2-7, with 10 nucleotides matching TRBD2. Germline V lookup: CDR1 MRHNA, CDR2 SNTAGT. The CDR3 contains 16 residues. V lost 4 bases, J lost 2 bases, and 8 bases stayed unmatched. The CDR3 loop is CASSAAPSGGAYEQYF. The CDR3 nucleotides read TGTGCCAGCAGTGCCGCTCCTAGCGGGGGAGCCTACGAGCAGTACTTC.